The T cell receptor (beta chain) under discussion was sequenced for a study of blood T cell repertoires in COVID-19. Resolution of symptoms, clearance, or two negative PCRs was present in recovered Cohort 3 donors. CDR1 and CDR2 (germline): SGHRS, YFSETQ. The V segment lost 4 bases and the J segment 4 bases; nucleotides outside the gene matches: 7. This CDR3 has 15 residues. Profiled with immunoSEQ multiplex PCR; TCRdb holds only in-frame clones, not every one. This table has under 350,000 clones, approximately 84% appearing once. The sample was PBMCs or T cells enriched from blood (not recorded which). This sequence joins TRBV5-1 and TRBJ1-2; 10 bases fit TRBD1. The clonotype originates from a man aged 30 to 39 who had recovered from COVID-19. For the CDR3, the DNA is TGCGCCAGCAGCCAGGGACAGGGGACGCCCTATGGCTACACCTTC. Its translation: CASSQGQGTPYGYTF.